The clone carrying this TCR beta chain was observed a few times. Its antigen is not known. This sample was taken from a study of T cells in Graves' hyperthyroidism and ophthalmopathy. Study conclusions and caveats: Most thyroid clonotypes that were expanded above 0.001 also turned up in blood.

Germline CDR1 and CDR2: KGHSH and LQKENI. This CDR3 region has 16 residues. Unmatched junction bases numbered 9, after V lost 3 bases and J lost 4 bases. TCR beta CDR3 regions were amplified from RNA transcripts. RT-PCR in the first round (using the HTBI primer set) targeted the TCR CDR3. Via MiXCR, TCRdb re-called the multiplex PCR reads, giving one row per CDR3 protein. The sample carries roughly 500,000 distinct CDR3 sequences, more than 45% recorded once. Sequencing input: peripheral blood or thyroid tissue (not recorded which). This sequence was found in an adult woman with Graves' disease, either hyperthyroidism or ophthalmopathy (not recorded which). The chain uses TRBV18 and TRBJ1-2; the match to TRBD1 covers 9 bases. The CDR3 sequence: CASSPTDTGGSYGYTF. The CDR3 DNA follows: TGTGCCAGCTCACCCACAGACACAGGGGGCTCCTATGGCTACACCTTC.